The clone carrying this TCR beta chain was seen ten or more times. Template switching introduced a universal primer site, and the cDNA bore unique molecular identifiers. TCRdb ran MiXCR on the 5' RACE reads and lists one entry per CDR3 protein. The table includes fewer than 500,000 distinct CDR3 sequences, less than 25% detected once. Unmatched junction bases numbered 3, after V lost 4 bases and J lost 3 bases. The CDR3 covers 15 residues. Germline V gene lookup returns CDR1 MRHNA and CDR2 SNTAGT. Everyone who donated was a healthy Caucasian. This sample was taken from a study of identical twins. These records were also assigned to another study, of T cells expressing NK-cell markers. From that paper: Among eight sequenced donors, seven carried HCMV seropositivity while one was seronegative.

The sequenced sample was CD4+ T cells sorted from blood. The receptor was derived from a woman younger than 35 in good health. The rearrangement links TRBV6-4 to TRBJ2-3; 11 positions agree with TRBD2. The CDR3 loop reads CASSVAGGPTDTQYF. In nucleotides, the CDR3 is TGTGCCAGCAGTGTAGCGGGGGGGCCGACAGATACGCAGTATTTT.